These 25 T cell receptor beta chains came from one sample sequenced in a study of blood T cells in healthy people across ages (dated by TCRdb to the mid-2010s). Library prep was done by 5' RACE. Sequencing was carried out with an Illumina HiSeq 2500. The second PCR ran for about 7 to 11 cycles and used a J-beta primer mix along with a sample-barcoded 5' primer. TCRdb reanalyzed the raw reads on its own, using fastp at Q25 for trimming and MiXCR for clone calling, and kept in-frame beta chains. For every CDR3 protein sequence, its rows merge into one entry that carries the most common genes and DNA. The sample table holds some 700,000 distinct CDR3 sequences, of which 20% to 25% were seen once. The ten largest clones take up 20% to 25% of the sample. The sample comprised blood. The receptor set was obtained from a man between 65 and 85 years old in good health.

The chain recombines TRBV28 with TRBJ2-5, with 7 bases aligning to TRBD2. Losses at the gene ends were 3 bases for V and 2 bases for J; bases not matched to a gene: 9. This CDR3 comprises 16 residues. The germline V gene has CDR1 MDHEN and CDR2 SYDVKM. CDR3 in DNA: TGTGCCAGCAGTTTCTTGGCGGGGGAAAAGCAAGAGACCCAGTACTTC. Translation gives CASSFLAGEKQETQYF. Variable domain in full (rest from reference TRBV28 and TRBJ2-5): DVKVTQSSRYLVKRTGEKVFLECVQDMDHENMFWYRQDPGLGLRLIYFSYDVKMKEKGDIPEGYSVSREKKERFSLILESASTNQTSMYLCASSFLAGEKQETQYFGPGTRLLVL.

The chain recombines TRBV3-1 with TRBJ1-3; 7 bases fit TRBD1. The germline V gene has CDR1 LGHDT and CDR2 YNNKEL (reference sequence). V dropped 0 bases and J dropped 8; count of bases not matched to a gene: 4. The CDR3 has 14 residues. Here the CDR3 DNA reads TGTGCCAGCAGCCAAGAAAACAGGGGCTACACCATATATTTT. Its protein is CASSQENRGYTIYF.

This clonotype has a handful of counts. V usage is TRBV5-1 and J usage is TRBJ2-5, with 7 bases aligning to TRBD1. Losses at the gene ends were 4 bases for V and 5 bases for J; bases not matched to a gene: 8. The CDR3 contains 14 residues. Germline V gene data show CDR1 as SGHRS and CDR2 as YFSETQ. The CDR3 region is CASSATGVWETQYF. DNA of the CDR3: TGCGCCAGCAGCGCAACAGGGGTGTGGGAGACCCAGTACTTC.

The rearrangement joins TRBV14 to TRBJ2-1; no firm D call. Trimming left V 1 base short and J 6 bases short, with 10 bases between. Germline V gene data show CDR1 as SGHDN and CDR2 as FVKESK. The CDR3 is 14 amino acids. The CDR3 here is CASSQVQASNEQFF. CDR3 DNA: TGTGCCAGCAGCCAAGTTCAGGCTAGCAATGAGCAGTTCTTC. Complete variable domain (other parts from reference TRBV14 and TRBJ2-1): EAGVTQFPSHSVIEKGQTVTLRCDPISGHDNLYWYRRVMGKEIKFLLHFVKESKQDESGMPNNRFLAERTGGTYSTLKVQPAELEDSGVYFCASSQVQASNEQFFGPGTRLTVL.

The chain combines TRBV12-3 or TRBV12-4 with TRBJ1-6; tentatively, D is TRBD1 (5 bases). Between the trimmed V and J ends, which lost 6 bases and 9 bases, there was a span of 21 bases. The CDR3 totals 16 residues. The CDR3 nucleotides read TGTGCCAGCAGCCCCCCCGGGACGGGGTTATTTTCACCCCTCCACTTT. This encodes CASSPPGTGLFSPLHF.

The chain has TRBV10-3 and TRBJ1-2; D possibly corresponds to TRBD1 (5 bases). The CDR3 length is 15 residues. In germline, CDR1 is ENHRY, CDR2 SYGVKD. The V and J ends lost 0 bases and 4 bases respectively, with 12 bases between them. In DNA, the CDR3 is TGTGCCATCAGTGAGTCTGAAGGGCAGGGCTATGGCTACACCTTC. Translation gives CAISESEGQGYGYTF.

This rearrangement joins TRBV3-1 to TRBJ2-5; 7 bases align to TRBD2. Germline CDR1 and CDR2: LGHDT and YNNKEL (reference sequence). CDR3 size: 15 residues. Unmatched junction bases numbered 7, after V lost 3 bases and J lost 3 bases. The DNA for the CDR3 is TGTGCCAGCAGCCAGGCTAGCGGACCTAAAGAGACCCAGTACTTC. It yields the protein CASSQASGPKETQYF.

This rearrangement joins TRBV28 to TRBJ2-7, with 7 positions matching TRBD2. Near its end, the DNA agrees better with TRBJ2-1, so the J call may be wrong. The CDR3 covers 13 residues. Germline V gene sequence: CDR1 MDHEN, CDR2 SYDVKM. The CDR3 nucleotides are TGTGCCAGCAAACGTTCATGGGGAGGGGAGCAGTTCTTC. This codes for CASKRSWGGEQFF.

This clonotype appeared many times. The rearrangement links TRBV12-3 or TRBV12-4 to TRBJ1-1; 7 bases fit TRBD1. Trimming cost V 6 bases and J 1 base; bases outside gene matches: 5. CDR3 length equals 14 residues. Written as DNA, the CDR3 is TGTGCCAGCAGACGACAGGGCCCGAACACTGAAGCTTTCTTT. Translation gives CASRRQGPNTEAFF.

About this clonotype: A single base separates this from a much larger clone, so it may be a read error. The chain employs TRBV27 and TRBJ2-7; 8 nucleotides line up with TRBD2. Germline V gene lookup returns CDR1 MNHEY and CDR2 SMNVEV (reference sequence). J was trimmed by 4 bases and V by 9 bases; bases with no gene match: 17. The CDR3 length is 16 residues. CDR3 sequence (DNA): TGTGCCAGTAGATTCGACGGAAGTCGCGGGGGGTACGAGCAGTACTTC. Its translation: CASRFDGSRGGYEQYF.

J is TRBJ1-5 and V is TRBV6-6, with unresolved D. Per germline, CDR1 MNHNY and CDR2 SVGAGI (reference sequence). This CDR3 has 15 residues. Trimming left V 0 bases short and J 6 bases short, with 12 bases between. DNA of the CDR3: TGTGCCAGCAGTTACTCGAACCCAACAAGTCAGCCCCAGCATTTT. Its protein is CASSYSNPTSQPQHF.

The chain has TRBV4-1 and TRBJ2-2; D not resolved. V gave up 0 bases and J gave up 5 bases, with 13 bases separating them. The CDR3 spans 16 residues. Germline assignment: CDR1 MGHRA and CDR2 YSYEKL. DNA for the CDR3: TGCGCCAGCAGCCAAGATTCAGTGAGTGGGACCGGGGAGCTGTTTTTT. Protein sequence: CASSQDSVSGTGELFF.

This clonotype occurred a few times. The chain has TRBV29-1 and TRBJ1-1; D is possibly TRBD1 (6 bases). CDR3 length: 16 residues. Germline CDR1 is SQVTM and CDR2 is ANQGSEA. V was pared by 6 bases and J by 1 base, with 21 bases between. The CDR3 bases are TGCAGCGTGGTGGGACATCTTCTTACCAAGAACACTGAAGCTTTCTTT. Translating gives CSVVGHLLTKNTEAFF. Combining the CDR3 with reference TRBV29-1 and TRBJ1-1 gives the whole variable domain SAVISQKPSRDICQRGTSLTIQCQVDSQVTMMFWYRQQPGQSLTLIATANQGSEATYESGFVIDKFPISRPNLTFSTLTVSNMSPEDSSIYLCSVVGHLLTKNTEAFFGQGTRLTVV.

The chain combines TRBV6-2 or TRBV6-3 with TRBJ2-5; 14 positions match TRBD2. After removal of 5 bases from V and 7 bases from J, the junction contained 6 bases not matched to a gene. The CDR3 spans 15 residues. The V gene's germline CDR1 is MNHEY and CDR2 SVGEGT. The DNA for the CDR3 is TGTGCCAGCAGTGATGGGACTAGCGGGAGATGGACCCAGTACTTC. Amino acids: CASSDGTSGRWTQYF.

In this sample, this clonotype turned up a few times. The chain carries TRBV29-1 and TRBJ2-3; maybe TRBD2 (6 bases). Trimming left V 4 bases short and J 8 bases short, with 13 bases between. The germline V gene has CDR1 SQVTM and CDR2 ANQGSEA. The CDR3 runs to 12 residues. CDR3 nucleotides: TGCAGCGTTGTCATATCCGGGAGTACGCAGTATTTT. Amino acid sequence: CSVVISGSTQYF.

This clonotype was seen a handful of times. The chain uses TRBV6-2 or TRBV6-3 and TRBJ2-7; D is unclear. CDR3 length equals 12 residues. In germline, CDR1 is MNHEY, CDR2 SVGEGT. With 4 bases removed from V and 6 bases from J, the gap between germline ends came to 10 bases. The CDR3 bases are TGTGCCAGCAGTTTGTCGGGCGGCGAGCAGTACGTC. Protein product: CASSLSGGEQYV.

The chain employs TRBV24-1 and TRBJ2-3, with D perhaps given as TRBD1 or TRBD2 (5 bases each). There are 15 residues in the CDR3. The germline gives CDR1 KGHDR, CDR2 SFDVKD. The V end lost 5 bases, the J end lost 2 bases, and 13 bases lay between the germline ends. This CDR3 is CATSGPSGATDTQYF. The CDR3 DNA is TGTGCCACCAGTGGGCCTTCCGGGGCCACAGATACGCAGTATTTT.

CDR3 in amino acids: CASSLDPGQGYSYEQYF. CDR3 in DNA: TGTGCCAGCAGCTTAGATCCGGGACAGGGTTACTCCTACGAGCAGTACTTC. This chain uses TRBV11-2 with TRBJ2-7; 9 nucleotides align to TRBD1. Germline V gene data show CDR1 as SGHAT and CDR2 as FQNNGV. The J segment lost 0 bases and the V segment lost 0 bases, leaving 6 bases of the junction unmatched. The CDR3 has 17 residues.

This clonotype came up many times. The CDR3 protein is CASSQDRFGRAKNIQYF. CDR3 DNA: TGCGCCAGCAGCCAAGATCGGTTCGGAAGAGCCAAAAACATTCAGTACTTC. This chain connects TRBV4-3 to TRBJ2-4, with D hard to call. The V gene's germline CDR1 is LGHNA and CDR2 YSLEER. V lost 0 bases to trimming and J lost 0 bases, with 12 bases between them. The CDR3 loop spans 17 amino acids.

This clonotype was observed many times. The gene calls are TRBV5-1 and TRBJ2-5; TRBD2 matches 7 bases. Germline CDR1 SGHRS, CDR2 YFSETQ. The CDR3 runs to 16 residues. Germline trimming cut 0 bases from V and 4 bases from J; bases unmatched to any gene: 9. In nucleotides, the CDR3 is TGCGCCAGCAGCTTGGGAGCTAGCGGTAGTGGAGAGACCCAGTACTTC. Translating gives CASSLGASGSGETQYF.

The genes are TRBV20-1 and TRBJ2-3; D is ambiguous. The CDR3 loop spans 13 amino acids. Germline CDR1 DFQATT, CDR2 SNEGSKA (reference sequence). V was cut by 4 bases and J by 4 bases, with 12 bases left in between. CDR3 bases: TGCAGTGCTAAAATTTTCTTGGCAGATACGCAGTATTTT. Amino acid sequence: CSAKIFLADTQYF.

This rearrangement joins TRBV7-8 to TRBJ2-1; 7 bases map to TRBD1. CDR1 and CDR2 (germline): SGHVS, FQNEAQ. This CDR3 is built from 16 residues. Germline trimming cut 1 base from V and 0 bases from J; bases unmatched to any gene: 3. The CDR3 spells CASSLEGDSSYNEQFF. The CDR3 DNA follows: TGTGCCAGCAGCTTAGAGGGGGACAGCTCCTACAATGAGCAGTTCTTC.

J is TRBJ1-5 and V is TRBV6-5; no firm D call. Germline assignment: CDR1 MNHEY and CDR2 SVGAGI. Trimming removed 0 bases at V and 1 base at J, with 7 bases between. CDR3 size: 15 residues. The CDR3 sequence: CASSYSITSNQPQHF. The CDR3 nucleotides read TGTGCCAGCAGTTACTCGATTACAAGCAATCAGCCCCAGCATTTT.

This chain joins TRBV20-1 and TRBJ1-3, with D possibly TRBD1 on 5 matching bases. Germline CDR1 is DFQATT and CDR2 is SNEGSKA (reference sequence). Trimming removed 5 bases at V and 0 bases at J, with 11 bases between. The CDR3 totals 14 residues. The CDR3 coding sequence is TGCAGTGCTCCTGACAGTTTCTCTGGAAACACCATATATTTT. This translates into CSAPDSFSGNTIYF.

In nucleotides, the CDR3 is TGCGCCAGCAGCTCCCCCCTGAACACCGGGGAGCTGTTTTTT. This encodes CASSSPLNTGELFF. This chain connects TRBV5-1 to TRBJ2-2; D not resolved. The CDR3 has 14 amino acids. V dropped 3 bases and J dropped 1 base, with 7 bases sitting between them. The germline V gene has CDR1 SGHRS and CDR2 YFSETQ. The variable domain in full, with the rest retrieved from reference TRBV5-1 and TRBJ2-2, is KAGVTQTPRYLIKTRGQQVTLSCSPISGHRSVSWYQQTPGQGLQFLFEYFSETQRNKGNFPGRFSGRQFSNSRSEMNVSTLELGDSALYLCASSSPLNTGELFFGEGSRLTVL.